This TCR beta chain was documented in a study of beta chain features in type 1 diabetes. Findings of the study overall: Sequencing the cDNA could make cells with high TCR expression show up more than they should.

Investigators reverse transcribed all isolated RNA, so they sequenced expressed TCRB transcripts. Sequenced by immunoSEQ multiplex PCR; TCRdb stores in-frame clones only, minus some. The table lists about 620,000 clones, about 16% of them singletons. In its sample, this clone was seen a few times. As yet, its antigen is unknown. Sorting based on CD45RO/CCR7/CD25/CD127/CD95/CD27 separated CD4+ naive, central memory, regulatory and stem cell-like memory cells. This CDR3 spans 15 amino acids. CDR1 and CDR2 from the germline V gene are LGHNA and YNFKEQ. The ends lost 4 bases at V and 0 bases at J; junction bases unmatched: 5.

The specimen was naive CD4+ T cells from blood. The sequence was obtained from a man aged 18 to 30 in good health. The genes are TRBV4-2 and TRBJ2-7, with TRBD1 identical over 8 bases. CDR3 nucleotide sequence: TGTGCCAGCAGCCTCGGACAGGGAATCTCCTACGAGCAGTACTTC. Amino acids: CASSLGQGISYEQYF.